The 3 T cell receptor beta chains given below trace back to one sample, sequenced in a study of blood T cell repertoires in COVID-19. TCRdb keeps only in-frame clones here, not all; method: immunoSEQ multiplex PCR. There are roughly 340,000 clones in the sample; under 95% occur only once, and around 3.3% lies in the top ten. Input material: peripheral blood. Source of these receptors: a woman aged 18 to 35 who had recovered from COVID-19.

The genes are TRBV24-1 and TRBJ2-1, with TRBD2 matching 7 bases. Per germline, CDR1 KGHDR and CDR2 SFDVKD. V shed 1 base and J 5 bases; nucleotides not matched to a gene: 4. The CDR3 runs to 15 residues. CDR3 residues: CATSDFARGDNEQFF. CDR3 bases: TGTGCCACCAGTGATTTTGCCCGGGGGGACAATGAGCAGTTCTTC.

CDR3 coding DNA: TGTGCCAGCAGCTTAGGGACAGGGGGTCTGGAGACCCAGTACTTC. Protein product: CASSLGTGGLETQYF. V usage is TRBV7-9 and J usage is TRBJ2-5, with 10 bases lining up with TRBD1. V trimming: 1 base; J trimming: 5 bases; junction bases outside the gene matches: 4. From germline, CDR1 is SEHNR and CDR2 FQNEAQ (reference sequence). The CDR3 has 15 amino acids.

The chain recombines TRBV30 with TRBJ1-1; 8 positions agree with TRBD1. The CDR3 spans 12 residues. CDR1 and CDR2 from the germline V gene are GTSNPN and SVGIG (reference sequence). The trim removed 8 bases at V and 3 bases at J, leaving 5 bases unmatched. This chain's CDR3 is CAGGQVDTEAFF. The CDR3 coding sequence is TGTGCCGGGGGACAGGTGGACACTGAAGCTTTCTTT.